A single sample is the source of the 10 T cell receptor beta chains below, sequenced in a study of blood T cell repertoires in COVID-19. Measured with immunoSEQ multiplex PCR; TCRdb has only the in-frame clones, and not every one. The sample has about 160,000 clones, 85% to 90% seen once. Sequencing was performed on peripheral blood. The receptors derive from a man between 45 and 60 years old with active or convalescent COVID-19.

The V and J genes are TRBV2 and TRBJ1-1, with no clear D. The CDR3 runs 16 residues. Per the germline V gene, CDR1 is SNHLY and CDR2 is FYNNEI. V gave up 3 bases and J gave up 0 bases, with 14 bases separating them. The CDR3 DNA reads as TGTGCCAGCAGTGACCCGAGAGTGTCGATGAACACTGAAGCTTTCTTT. Amino acid sequence: CASSDPRVSMNTEAFF.

The rearrangement joins TRBV6-5 to TRBJ2-2; 8 nucleotides match TRBD2. The CDR3 is 16 residues long. CDR1 is MNHEY, CDR2 SVGAGI, per germline. Trimming took 0 bases from V and 1 from J; bases not matched to a gene: 1. In DNA, the CDR3 is TGTGCCAGCAGTTACTCGCGGGGGGTGAACACCGGGGAGCTGTTTTTT. Translation: CASSYSRGVNTGELFF.

The rearrangement links TRBV7-2 to TRBJ2-1; TRBD2 matches at 9 bases. The germline V gene has CDR1 SGHTA and CDR2 FQGNSA. V dropped 5 bases and J dropped 0; count of bases not matched to a gene: 2. CDR3 length: 15 amino acids. DNA for the CDR3: TGTGCCAGCAGCGTTAGCGGGAGCTCCTACAATGAGCAGTTCTTC. Protein: CASSVSGSSYNEQFF.

This CDR3 reads CASKPGATGSYNEQFF. The DNA for the CDR3 is TGTGCCAGCAAACCCGGCGCGACAGGGTCCTACAATGAGCAGTTCTTC. The rearrangement joins TRBV2 to TRBJ2-1; 7 bases are a match to TRBD1. The CDR3 sequence is 16 residues long. Per germline, CDR1 SNHLY and CDR2 FYNNEI. The ends lost 7 bases at V and 1 base at J; junction bases unmatched: 10.

The chain has TRBV5-4 and TRBJ2-7; possible D gene TRBD1, 7 bases. The length of the CDR3 is 14 residues. CDR1 and CDR2 from the germline V gene are SGHNT and YYREEE (reference sequence). The ends were cut back, 4 bases at V and 5 bases at J, with 16 bases in the middle. This CDR3 is CASSPVGGGHEQYF. CDR3 DNA sequence: TGTGCCAGCAGCCCCGTTGGAGGGGGCCACGAGCAGTACTTC.

The chain couples TRBV18 to TRBJ1-1, with D unresolved. The V gene lost 6 bases and the J gene lost 1 base, with 12 bases spanning the gap. The CDR3 sequence is 14 residues long. From germline, CDR1 is KGHSH and CDR2 LQKENI. The CDR3 sequence is CASSPDTENTEAFF. CDR3 coding DNA: TGTGCCAGCTCCCCCGACACCGAGAACACTGAAGCTTTCTTT.

The V and J genes are TRBV5-5 and TRBJ2-5, with 7 bases aligning to TRBD2. Trimming removed 0 bases from V and 7 bases from J; junction bases left unmatched: 12. Looked up from germline, CDR1 is SGHKS and CDR2 is YYEKEE (reference sequence). The CDR3 totals 16 residues. The CDR3 DNA reads as TGTGCCAGCAGCTTGGCCGGCGCTAGCGGAACGTGGACCCAGTACTTC. Translated, it gives CASSLAGASGTWTQYF.

This clone was seen just once. V and J are TRBV25-1 and TRBJ1-1, with 9 bases identical to TRBD1. The germline V gene has CDR1 MGHDK and CDR2 SYGVNS. J lost 5 bases, V lost 3 bases, and 7 bases had no gene match. CDR3 length: 15 residues. The CDR3 spells CASSDLGTGRTEAFF. The CDR3 coding sequence is TGTGCCAGCAGTGATTTAGGGACAGGGCGGACTGAAGCTTTCTTT.

The chain employs TRBV2 and TRBJ1-3, with 7 bases lining up with TRBD1. Germline values: CDR1 SNHLY, CDR2 FYNNEI. J lost 8 bases, V lost 4 bases, and 11 bases had no gene match. CDR3 length: 15 residues. In nucleotides, the CDR3 is TGTGCCAGCAGTGTCTACCTGACAGGGAAAGACACCATATATTTT. As protein: CASSVYLTGKDTIYF.

DNA of the CDR3: TGTGCCAGTACCTACGGGACAGGGGTATTTGAAAAACTGTTTTTT. It codes for CASTYGTGVFEKLFF. The V gene is TRBV19, the J gene TRBJ1-4, with 10 bases that match TRBD1. The V segment lost 7 bases and the J segment 7 bases; nucleotides outside the gene matches: 9. The CDR3 loop spans 15 amino acids. The V gene's germline CDR1 is LNHDA and CDR2 SQIVND (reference sequence).